This TCR beta chain was observed in a study of cytomegalovirus exposure and HLA in healthy donors. CDR3 length equals 13 residues. The germline CDR1 and CDR2 sequences are GTSNPN and SVGIG (reference sequence). Trimming took 8 bases from V and 5 from J, leaving 13 bases between them. This PCR relied on a set of 60 Vbeta primers and 13 Jbeta primers. The table came from immunoSEQ multiplex PCR; TCRdb's copy has only in-frame clones and leaves some out. The sample lists 150,000 to 200,000 clones, 65% to 85% occurring once. This TCR was sampled from a man aged 50 or older in good health and CMV-seropositive. Material: PBMCs. The chain is built from TRBV30 and TRBJ1-6; D is uncertain. The CDR3 bases are TGTGCCGGAGGTAGGGTAAATAATTCACCCCTCCACTTT. Amino acid sequence: CAGGRVNNSPLHF.